This T cell receptor beta chain stems from a study of blood T cell repertoires in COVID-19. Study information: COVID-19 samples collected from the United States, Italy and Spain covered acute and convalescent phases. PBMCs, B-cell-depleted T cells, or T cells provided the cDNA or gDNA that made up the material.

Original data processing: Amplification of reference gene primers was used by the study to estimate nucleated cell counts. Measured with immunoSEQ multiplex PCR; TCRdb has only the in-frame clones, and not every one. V, J and clone size are taken as reported in that table, and D and trimming were inferred from the DNA itself. The table lists about 99,000 clones, 80% to 85% of them singletons. Germline assignment: CDR1 MNHNY and CDR2 SVGAGI (reference sequence). V gave up 6 bases and J gave up 0 bases, with 15 bases separating them. The CDR3 loop spans 17 amino acids. The chain joins TRBV6-6 to TRBJ2-6, with a possible D match to TRBD1 (6 bases). This receptor was identified in a man aged 70-80 years with active or convalescent COVID-19. The sample was peripheral blood. The CDR3 spells CASSRGTISSGANVLTF. CDR3 bases: TGTGCCAGCAGCCGAGGGACAATCTCCTCTGGGGCCAACGTCCTGACTTTC.